The rows below give T cell receptor beta chains drawn from one sample of a study of response to subunit inactivated influenza vaccine. In TCRdb, the RT-PCR reads were re-called with MiXCR into one record per CDR3 protein. The sample has a few hundred thousand distinct CDR3 sequences, around 7.9% seen once. The sample consisted of PBMCs from blood, taken around 25 months after vaccination. All receptors derive from a man in his fifties or sixties who received an inactivated influenza vaccine. CDR3s leave out the opening cysteine and the closing phenylalanine or tryptophan.

V: TRBV11-3; J: TRBJ2-1; CDR3: VSSLRFYEQF
V: TRBV5-6; J: TRBJ2-1; CDR3: ASSLIGDNEQF
V: TRBV28; J: TRBJ2-7; CDR3: ASSLSSGQGYEQY
V: TRBV18; J: TRBJ2-1; CDR3: ASSPENVEQF
V: TRBV12-3/TRBV12-4; J: TRBJ2-7; CDR3: ASSLTGQGDYEQY
V: TRBV4-3; J: TRBJ2-5; CDR3: ASSQGTSGRMTGETQY
V: TRBV5-1; J: TRBJ2-3; CDR3: ASRPGTGGPDTQY
V: TRBV12-3/TRBV12-4; J: TRBJ2-1; CDR3: ASSLGSSSGSSYNEQF
V: TRBV21-1; J: TRBJ2-7; CDR3: ASGHSTAYEQY
V: TRBV29-1; J: TRBJ2-7; CDR3: SVGTGNSYEQY
V: TRBV4-1; J: TRBJ2-7; CDR3: ASSQESASYEQY
V: TRBV20-1; J: TRBJ1-5; CDR3: SATSGAGDQPQH
V: TRBV11-2; J: TRBJ2-2; CDR3: ASSLETAGGRTGELF
V: TRBV20-1; J: TRBJ1-1; CDR3: SATWPGPEAF
V: TRBV2; J: TRBJ2-3; CDR3: ASSGPLGGADTQY
V: TRBV3-1; J: TRBJ2-1; CDR3: ASSQDVAGASFPEQF
V: TRBV4-3; J: TRBJ2-1; CDR3: ASSQEGRAGEQF
V: TRBV5-1; J: TRBJ2-2; CDR3: ASSIRDTGELF
V: TRBV5-1; J: TRBJ1-1; CDR3: ASSGTRGAAEAF
V: TRBV6-2/TRBV6-3; J: TRBJ1-1; CDR3: ASSPPGQGGWPEAF
V: TRBV7-2; J: TRBJ1-2; CDR3: ASSARQGADGYT
V: TRBV5-1; J: TRBJ1-2; CDR3: ASSQDFRSGYT
V: TRBV28; J: TRBJ2-7; CDR3: ASSLQAGGLYEQY
V: TRBV7-9; J: TRBJ1-3; CDR3: ASSPSRKSSGNTIY
V: TRBV29-1; J: TRBJ2-3; CDR3: SVLVTDTQY
V: TRBV27; J: TRBJ1-2; CDR3: ASSFTGQLDYGYT
V: TRBV20-1; J: TRBJ2-5; CDR3: SATLIAGIQETQY
V: TRBV6-2/TRBV6-3; J: TRBJ2-6; CDR3: ASSPLGVAGANVLT
V: TRBV11-2; J: TRBJ2-4; CDR3: ASSPRQGAMDIQY
V: TRBV6-4; J: TRBJ2-6; CDR3: ASGLSSGANVLT
V: TRBV20-1; J: TRBJ2-1; CDR3: SAGMAIYNEQF
V: TRBV11-2; J: TRBJ2-2; CDR3: ASSLVPGDFTGELF
V: TRBV7-9; J: TRBJ2-7; CDR3: ASSLPGTGSYEQY
V: TRBV19; J: TRBJ1-2; CDR3: ASTRDRRTTNYGYT
V: TRBV6-5; J: TRBJ2-3; CDR3: ASRYPDSTDTQY
V: TRBV9; J: TRBJ1-4; CDR3: ASSVALRDSNEKLF
V: TRBV20-1; J: TRBJ2-1; CDR3: SARDGSGANEQF
V: TRBV27; J: TRBJ2-4; CDR3: ASSFLAGAQAGKNIQY
V: TRBV29-1; J: TRBJ2-2; CDR3: SVGTGIGELF
V: TRBV6-2/TRBV6-3; J: TRBJ2-2; CDR3: ASSYGFRGSPGELF
V: TRBV7-9; J: TRBJ1-4; CDR3: ASSLDRGEKLF
V: TRBV24-1; J: TRBJ1-2; CDR3: ATSDPGQGTGYT
V: TRBV10-3; J: TRBJ2-1; CDR3: AISPATSEQF
V: TRBV6-2/TRBV6-3; J: TRBJ2-5; CDR3: ASSQRHETQY
V: TRBV5-4; J: TRBJ1-1; CDR3: ASSNDGGNTEAF
V: TRBV5-4; J: TRBJ2-5; CDR3: ASSLAIGGRETQY
V: TRBV6-1; J: TRBJ2-3; CDR3: ASSRKSVADTQY
V: TRBV6-5; J: TRBJ2-1; CDR3: ASSYGLGGSYNEQF
V: TRBV5-1; J: TRBJ2-3; CDR3: ASSSGTSGSSSTDTQY
V: TRBV15; J: TRBJ1-4; CDR3: ATSREGVTAATNEKLF